Presented here are 13 T cell receptor beta chains from one specimen sequenced in a study of T cell repertoires in ileal Crohn's disease. Clones were sequenced by immunoSEQ multiplex PCR, and TCRdb holds only the in-frame ones, with some missing. This sample has 15,000 to 20,000 clones, with roughly 70% found just once. Specimen: ileal tissue. Receptors were obtained from an adult with Crohn's disease.

The rearrangement joins TRBV5-1 to TRBJ2-1; TRBD2 agrees at 7 bases. CDR1 is SGHRS, CDR2 YFSETQ, per germline. V lost 4 bases and J lost 4; bases outside the gene matches: 5. The CDR3 sequence is 14 residues long. The CDR3 DNA sequence: TGCGCCAGCAGCCTAGGACTAGGGTACAATGAGCAGTTCTTC. Translated: CASSLGLGYNEQFF.

The table lists this clone with a count of one. The chain links TRBV11-2 to TRBJ1-4; D gene uncertain. CDR1 is SGHAT, CDR2 FQNNGV, per germline. This CDR3 has 16 residues. Trimming pared 5 bases from V and 2 bases from J, leaving 15 bases between. The CDR3 sequence: CASSVGGRLTNEKLFF. CDR3 DNA: TGTGCCAGCAGCGTCGGAGGGAGGTTGACTAATGAAAAACTGTTTTTT.

V is TRBV6-1 and J is TRBJ2-7; D is unclear. Germline CDR1 reads MNHNS; CDR2 reads SASEGT. V was cut by 7 bases and J by 3 bases, with 10 bases left in between. This CDR3 is built from 12 residues. CDR3 residues: CASNLGVYEQYF. CDR3 coding DNA: TGTGCCAGCAACCTGGGCGTCTACGAGCAGTACTTC.

The J gene is TRBJ2-1, the V gene TRBV4-1; 9 bases map to TRBD1. CDR3 size: 15 residues. CDR1 and CDR2 (germline): MGHRA, YSYEKL. J lost 2 bases, V lost 4 bases, and 3 bases had no gene match. The CDR3: CASSRGTGPYNEQFF. CDR3 in DNA: TGCGCCAGCAGCCGGGGGACAGGGCCCTACAATGAGCAGTTCTTC.

The J gene is TRBJ2-5, the V gene TRBV27, with a tentative D call TRBD1 (6 bases). The V end lost 4 bases, the J end lost 1 base, and 10 bases lay between the germline ends. Germline CDR1 reads MNHEY; CDR2 reads SMNVEV (reference sequence). This CDR3 is built from 14 residues. CDR3 DNA: TGTGCCAGCAGTTCCGGGACACCCCAAGAGACCCAGTACTTC. It specifies CASSSGTPQETQYF.

The chain carries TRBV5-1 and TRBJ1-3; unclear D gene. The CDR3 contains 15 residues. Germline values: CDR1 SGHRS, CDR2 YFSETQ. V was cut by 2 bases and J by 2 bases, with 11 bases left in between. The CDR3 here is CASSFSGTAGNTIYF. For the CDR3, the DNA is TGCGCCAGCAGCTTCTCGGGAACAGCTGGAAACACCATATATTTT.

The V gene is TRBV6-1, the J gene TRBJ2-7; D perhaps matches TRBD1 (5 bases). The V end was cut by 2 bases, the J end by 4 bases, with 15 bases between. The CDR3 has 15 residues. CDR1 and CDR2 from the germline V gene are MNHNS and SASEGT. In nucleotides, the CDR3 is TGTGCCAGCAGTGAAATGGAATGGACACATTACGAGCAGTACTTC. Translated: CASSEMEWTHYEQYF.

The chain is built from TRBV5-1 and TRBJ2-2, with D possibly matching TRBD2 (6 bases). Germline V gives CDR1 SGHRS, CDR2 YFSETQ. The CDR3 has 15 residues. The V and J ends lost 4 bases and 6 bases respectively, with 16 bases between them. CDR3 in amino acids: CASSPHGGEPGELFF. The CDR3 coding sequence is TGCGCCAGCAGCCCCCACGGGGGAGAACCCGGGGAGCTGTTTTTT.

The CDR3 sequence is CATSREYGTGGNYGYTF. As DNA, the CDR3 is TGTGCCACCAGCAGAGAGTATGGGACAGGGGGGAACTATGGCTACACCTTC. The rearrangement joins TRBV15 to TRBJ1-2; 11 bases align to TRBD1. The ends lost 0 bases at V and 2 bases at J; junction bases unmatched: 5. Germline V gene lookup returns CDR1 LNHNV and CDR2 YYDKDF (reference sequence). This CDR3 comprises 17 residues.

The V call is TRBV19, the J call TRBJ1-1, with a tentative D call TRBD1 (5 bases). V lost 3 bases, J lost 5 bases, and 16 bases lay in between. Germline CDR1 LNHDA, CDR2 SQIVND (reference sequence). The CDR3 is made up of 15 amino acids. CDR3 nucleotides: TGTGCCAGTAGTATGCCGGACATCGGTGGTACTGAAGCTTTCTTT. This gives the protein CASSMPDIGGTEAFF.

V is TRBV6-4 and J is TRBJ2-7; 13 bases match TRBD2. Germline V gives CDR1 MRHNA, CDR2 SNTAGT. V lost 6 bases, J lost 4 bases, and 3 bases stayed unmatched. The CDR3 has 14 residues. The CDR3 nucleotides are TGTGCCAGCAGGGGACTAGCGGGACCTTACGAGCAGTACTTC. Amino acids: CASRGLAGPYEQYF.

The chain joins TRBV29-1 to TRBJ2-5, with 9 bases matching TRBD1. The germline V gene encodes CDR1 SQVTM and CDR2 ANQGSEA. The CDR3 runs to 17 residues. Trimming cost V 8 bases and J 5 bases; bases outside gene matches: 21. The CDR3 sequence is CSSWGKPGTGSLETQYF. CDR3 nucleotides: TGCAGCTCTTGGGGGAAACCCGGGACAGGGAGTTTGGAGACCCAGTACTTC.

The V gene is TRBV6-1, the J gene TRBJ1-4; TRBD1 aligns across 10 bases. The CDR3 consists of 14 residues. CDR1 is MNHNS, CDR2 SASEGT, per germline. Germline trimming cut 3 bases from V and 7 bases from J; bases unmatched to any gene: 2. This chain's CDR3 is CASSDGTGVEKLFF. Written as DNA, the CDR3 is TGTGCCAGCAGTGACGGGACAGGGGTTGAAAAACTGTTTTTT.